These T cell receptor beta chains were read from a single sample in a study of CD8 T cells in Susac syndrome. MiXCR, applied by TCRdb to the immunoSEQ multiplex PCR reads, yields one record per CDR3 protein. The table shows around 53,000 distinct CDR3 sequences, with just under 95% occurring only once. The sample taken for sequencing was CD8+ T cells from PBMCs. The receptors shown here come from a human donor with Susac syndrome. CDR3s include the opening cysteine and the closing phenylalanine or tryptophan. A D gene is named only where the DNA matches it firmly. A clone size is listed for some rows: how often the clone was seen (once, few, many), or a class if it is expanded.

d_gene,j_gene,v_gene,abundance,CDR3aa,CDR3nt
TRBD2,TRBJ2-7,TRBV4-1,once,CASSTRLAGNFEQYF,TGCGCCAGCAGCACTAGACTAGCGGGGAATTTCGAGCAGTACTTC
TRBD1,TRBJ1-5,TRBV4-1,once,CASSDRVYQPQHF,TGCGCCAGCAGCGACAGGGTTTATCAGCCCCAGCATTTT
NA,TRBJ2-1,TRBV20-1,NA,CSARGDHYNEQFF,TGCAGTGCTAGAGGGGACCATTACAATGAGCAGTTCTTC
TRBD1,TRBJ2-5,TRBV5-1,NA,CASSRGTAQETQYF,TGCGCCAGCAGCAGAGGGACAGCTCAAGAGACCCAGTACTTC
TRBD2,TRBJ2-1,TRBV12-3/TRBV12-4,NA,CASSFGAGGPNEQFF,TGTGCCAGCAGTTTCGGAGCGGGGGGGCCGAATGAGCAGTTCTTC
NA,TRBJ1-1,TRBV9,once,CASSQLTTGHTEAFF,TGTGCCAGCAGCCAACTTACGACAGGACACACTGAAGCTTTCTTT
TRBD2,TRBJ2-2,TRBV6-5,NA,CASSISGGNTGELFF,TGTGCCAGCAGCATCAGCGGGGGAAACACCGGGGAGCTGTTTTTT
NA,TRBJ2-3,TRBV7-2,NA,CASRHAGWGYTDTQYF,TGTGCCAGCAGACATGCTGGGTGGGGGTACACAGATACGCAGTATTTT
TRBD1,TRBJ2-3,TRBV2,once,CASSEDRGGADTQYF,TGTGCCAGCAGCGAAGACAGGGGCGGTGCAGATACGCAGTATTTT
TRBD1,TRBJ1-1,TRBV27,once,CASSLKQGWTEAFF,TGTGCCAGCAGTCTGAAACAGGGGTGGACTGAAGCTTTCTTT
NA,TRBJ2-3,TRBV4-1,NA,CASSQVSVSSTDTQYF,TGCGCCAGCAGCCAAGTGTCCGTATCTAGCACAGATACGCAGTATTTT
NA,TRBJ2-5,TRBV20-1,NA,CSAPVLAWETQYF,TGCAGTGCTCCTGTACTAGCTTGGGAGACCCAGTACTTC
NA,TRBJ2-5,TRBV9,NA,CASSPRDFPSETQYF,TGTGCCAGCAGCCCACGGGACTTTCCTTCAGAGACCCAGTACTTC
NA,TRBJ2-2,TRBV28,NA,CASRKARVDTGELFF,TGTGCCAGCAGAAAGGCCAGGGTCGACACCGGGGAGCTGTTTTTT
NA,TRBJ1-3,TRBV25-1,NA,CASSEPGQSWGNTIYF,TGTGCCAGCAGTGAACCCGGGCAGTCGTGGGGAAACACCATATATTTT
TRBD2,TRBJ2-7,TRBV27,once,CASSREGRSYEQYF,TGTGCCAGCAGTCGGGAGGGGCGCAGCTACGAGCAGTACTTC
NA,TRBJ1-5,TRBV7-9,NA,CASSATDSSNQPQHF,TGTGCCAGCAGCGCAACTGACAGTAGCAATCAGCCCCAGCATTTT
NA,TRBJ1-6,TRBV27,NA,CASSLSFGWGGDSPLHF,TGTGCCAGCAGTTTATCTTTCGGTTGGGGGGGTGATTCACCCCTCCACTTT
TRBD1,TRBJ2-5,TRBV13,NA,CASRAVGTGQETQYF,TGTGCCAGCAGAGCTGTAGGGACAGGGCAAGAGACCCAGTACTTC
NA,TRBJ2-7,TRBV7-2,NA,CASSLRSGSEQYF,TGTGCCAGCAGCTTGAGGTCAGGTTCCGAGCAGTACTTC
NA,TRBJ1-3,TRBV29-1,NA,CSAQTGVSGNTIYF,TGCAGCGCCCAAACAGGTGTCTCTGGAAACACCATATATTTT
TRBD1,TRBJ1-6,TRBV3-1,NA,CASSQPGQIHSPLHF,TGTGCCAGCAGCCAACCGGGACAGATACATTCACCCCTCCACTTT
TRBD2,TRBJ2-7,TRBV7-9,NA,CASIGQRGANDYEQYF,TGTGCCAGCATTGGCCAGCGGGGGGCCAACGACTACGAGCAGTACTTC
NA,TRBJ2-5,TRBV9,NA,CASSPRQIQETQYF,TGTGCCAGCAGCCCCAGACAGATACAAGAGACCCAGTACTTC
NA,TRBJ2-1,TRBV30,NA,CAWFGELGEQFF,TGTGCCTGGTTCGGAGAGCTGGGTGAGCAGTTCTTC
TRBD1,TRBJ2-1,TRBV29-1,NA,CSVILRDRGIDEQFF,TGCAGCGTTATACTCCGGGACAGGGGCATCGATGAGCAGTTCTTC
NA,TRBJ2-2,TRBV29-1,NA,CSVFINTGELFF,TGCAGCGTCTTTATAAACACCGGGGAGCTGTTTTTT
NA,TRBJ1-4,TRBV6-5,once,CASSRSGSANEKLFF,TGTGCCAGCAGCAGATCAGGGTCGGCTAATGAAAAACTGTTTTTT
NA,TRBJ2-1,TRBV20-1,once,CSARSEGWMQFF,TGCAGTGCTAGGTCGGAAGGTTGGATGCAGTTCTTC
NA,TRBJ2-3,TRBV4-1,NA,CASGGTDTQYF,TGCGCCTCGGGGGGCACAGATACGCAGTATTTT
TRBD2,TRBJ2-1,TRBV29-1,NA,CSSTSGPYNEQFF,TGCAGTTCGACTAGCGGACCCTACAATGAGCAGTTCTTC
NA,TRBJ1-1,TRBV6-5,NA,CASSRNTEAFF,TGTGCCAGCAGCAGGAACACTGAAGCTTTCTTT
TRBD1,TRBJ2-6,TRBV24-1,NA,CATSAGQGDSGANVLTF,TGTGCCACCAGTGCCGGACAGGGGGACTCTGGGGCCAACGTCCTGACTTTC
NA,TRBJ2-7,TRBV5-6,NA,CASSFTHEQYF,TGTGCCAGCAGCTTCACCCACGAGCAGTACTTC
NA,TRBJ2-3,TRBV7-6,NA,CASSPLLSRGTDTQYF,TGTGCCAGCAGCCCCCTTCTCTCCCGGGGCACAGATACGCAGTATTTT
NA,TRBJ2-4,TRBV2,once,CASNRGIAKNIQYF,TGTGCCAGCAACCGTGGGATAGCCAAAAACATTCAGTACTTC
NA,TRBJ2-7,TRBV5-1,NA,CASSPTGPDYEQYF,TGCGCCAGCAGCCCGACAGGCCCCGACTACGAGCAGTACTTC
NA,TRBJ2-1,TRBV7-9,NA,CASSSPANEQFF,TGTGCCAGCAGCTCCCCCGCCAATGAGCAGTTCTTC
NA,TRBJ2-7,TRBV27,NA,CASSLSSYSEQYF,TGTGCCAGCAGTTTATCGTCGTATTCCGAGCAGTACTTC
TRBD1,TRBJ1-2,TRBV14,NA,CASSPGTAGSYGYTF,TGTGCCAGCAGCCCAGGGACAGCCGGATCGTATGGCTACACCTTC
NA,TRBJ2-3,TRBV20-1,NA,CSLGLTGSRTDTQYF,TGCAGTTTAGGGCTGACAGGTTCCCGCACAGATACGCAGTATTTT
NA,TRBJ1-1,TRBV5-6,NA,CASSLGRSWGLHTEAFF,TGTGCCAGCAGCTTGGGAAGGTCGTGGGGCCTCCACACTGAAGCTTTCTTT
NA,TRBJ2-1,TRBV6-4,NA,CASSETEDTSYNEQFF,TGTGCCAGCAGTGAAACCGAGGATACCTCCTACAATGAGCAGTTCTTC
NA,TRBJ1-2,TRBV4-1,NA,CASSQAGGYTF,TGCGCCAGCAGCCAAGCCGGTGGCTACACCTTC
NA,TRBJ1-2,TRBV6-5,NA,CASSYRVDYGYTF,TGTGCCAGCAGTTACCGCGTTGACTATGGCTACACCTTC
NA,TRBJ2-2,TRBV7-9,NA,CASTDDWTNTGELFF,TGTGCCAGCACCGATGACTGGACGAACACCGGGGAGCTGTTTTTT
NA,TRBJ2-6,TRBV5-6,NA,CASSLGQGTFPGANVLTF,TGTGCCAGCAGCTTGGGTCAGGGGACCTTCCCTGGGGCCAACGTCCTGACTTTC
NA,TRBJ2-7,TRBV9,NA,CASSVARTADTYEQYF,TGTGCCAGCAGCGTAGCCCGGACAGCCGATACCTACGAGCAGTACTTC
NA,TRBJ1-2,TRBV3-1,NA,CASSQLPTRSYGYTF,TGTGCCAGCAGCCAATTACCGACACGGAGCTATGGCTACACCTTC
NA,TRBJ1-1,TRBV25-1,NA,CASSAGDDKAFF,TGTGCCAGCAGTGCGGGGGACGATAAAGCTTTCTTT
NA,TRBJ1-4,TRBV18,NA,CASSTQDIRDEKLFF,TGTGCCAGCTCCACCCAGGACATACGGGATGAAAAACTGTTTTTT
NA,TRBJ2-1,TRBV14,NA,CASSRTLSSYNEQFF,TGTGCCAGCAGCCGGACCCTCAGCTCCTACAATGAGCAGTTCTTC
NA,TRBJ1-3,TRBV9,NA,CASSPGGTGNTIYF,TGTGCCAGCAGCCCCGGGGGTACTGGAAACACCATATATTTT
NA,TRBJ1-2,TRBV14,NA,CASSQGTANGYTF,TGTGCCAGCAGCCAAGGGACAGCGAATGGCTACACCTTC
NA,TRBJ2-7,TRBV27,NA,CASSLTPGSKKFYEQYF,TGTGCCAGCAGTTTAACACCAGGCAGCAAGAAATTCTACGAGCAGTACTTC